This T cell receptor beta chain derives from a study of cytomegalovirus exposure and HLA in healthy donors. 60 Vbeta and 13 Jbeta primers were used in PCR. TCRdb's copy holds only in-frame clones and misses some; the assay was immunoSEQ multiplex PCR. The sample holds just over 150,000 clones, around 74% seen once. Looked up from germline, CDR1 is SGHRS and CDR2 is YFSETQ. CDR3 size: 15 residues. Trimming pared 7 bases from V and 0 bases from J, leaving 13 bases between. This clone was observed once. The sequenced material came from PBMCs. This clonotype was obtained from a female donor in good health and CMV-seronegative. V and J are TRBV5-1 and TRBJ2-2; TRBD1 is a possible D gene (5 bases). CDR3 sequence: CASSQGHTNTGELFF. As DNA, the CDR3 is TGCGCCAGCTCCCAAGGACATACGAACACCGGGGAGCTGTTTTTT.